These 22 T cell receptor beta chains originate from one sample sequenced in a study of blood T cell repertoires in COVID-19. The data were produced by immunoSEQ multiplex PCR, yet TCRdb's version contains in-frame clones alone and is incomplete. The table includes a few hundred thousand clones, nearly 90% detected once. The sequencing sample was made of PBMCs or T cells enriched from blood (not recorded which). The receptor set was obtained from a woman under 40 who had recovered from COVID-19.

The rearrangement joins TRBV5-1 to TRBJ1-4, with 10 bases aligning to TRBD1. Germline V gene lookup returns CDR1 SGHRS and CDR2 YFSETQ. The V segment lost 2 bases and the J segment 3 bases; nucleotides outside the gene matches: 10. This CDR3 spans 18 amino acids. The CDR3 DNA reads as TGCGCCAGCAGCTTTGGCGTGACAGGGGGCCCGGCTAATGAAAAACTGTTTTTT. Protein product: CASSFGVTGGPANEKLFF.

The CDR3 DNA reads TGCGCCAGCAGCCAAGAGCTTTCCTATAGCAATCAGCCCCAGCATTTT. Amino acid sequence: CASSQELSYSNQPQHF. The V gene is TRBV4-3, the J gene TRBJ1-5; D not certain. Germline V lookup: CDR1 LGHNA, CDR2 YSLEER. This CDR3 contains 16 residues. Deletions cut 0 bases from V and 0 bases from J, with 9 bases between.

This clone is a singleton in its sample. This chain joins TRBV11-2 and TRBJ2-1; 8 nucleotides line up with TRBD2. Losses at the gene ends were 3 bases for V and 5 bases for J; bases not matched to a gene: 15. Germline V gene lookup returns CDR1 SGHAT and CDR2 FQNNGV. This CDR3 has 18 residues. The CDR3: CASSFGAFPGGGNNEQFF. CDR3 DNA sequence: TGTGCCAGCAGCTTTGGTGCGTTCCCGGGGGGGGGAAACAATGAGCAGTTCTTC.

The V call is TRBV6-1, the J call TRBJ2-5; 15 positions match TRBD2. Trimming took 4 bases from V and 5 from J; bases not matched to a gene: 14. CDR1 and CDR2 from the germline V gene are MNHNS and SASEGT. This CDR3 has 19 amino acids. This CDR3 is CASSALRTSGGAPRETQYF. The CDR3 DNA sequence: TGTGCCAGCAGTGCTCTGCGGACTAGCGGGGGGGCCCCCCGGGAGACCCAGTACTTC.

This clone was seen a few times. The CDR3 spells CAWSPGGPSGNTIYF. The DNA for the CDR3 is TGTGCCTGGAGTCCCGGAGGTCCCTCTGGAAACACCATATATTTT. The chain couples TRBV30 to TRBJ1-3, with unresolved D. Trimming took 2 bases from V and 0 from J, leaving 11 bases between them. The CDR3 covers 15 residues. Germline assignment: CDR1 GTSNPN and CDR2 SVGIG (reference sequence).

The chain links TRBV6-5 to TRBJ2-3, with D perhaps matching TRBD1 (5 bases). The germline V gene encodes CDR1 MNHEY and CDR2 SVGAGI. The CDR3 extends over 15 amino acids. V gave up 5 bases and J gave up 0 bases, with 12 bases separating them. The CDR3 nucleotides read TGTGCCAGCAGTCGGACATCCCCTAGCACAGATACGCAGTATTTT. Its protein product is CASSRTSPSTDTQYF.

The gene calls are TRBV7-3 and TRBJ1-1, with 8 bases fitting TRBD1. This CDR3 region has 13 residues. Germline CDR1 SGHTA, CDR2 FQGTGA. V dropped 2 bases and J dropped 6; count of bases not matched to a gene: 2. CDR3 residues: CASSLDRGSEAFF. Here the CDR3 DNA reads TGTGCCAGCAGCTTAGACAGGGGCTCTGAAGCTTTCTTT.

The chain recombines TRBV30 with TRBJ1-1; 7 bases match TRBD1. The CDR3 is made up of 15 amino acids. The V gene end was trimmed by 4 bases and the J gene end by 0 bases; junction bases not matched to a gene: 8. CDR1 and CDR2 (germline): GTSNPN, SVGIG (reference sequence). The CDR3 here is CAWNIAGQVNTEAFF. The CDR3 nucleotides are TGTGCCTGGAACATTGCCGGACAGGTGAACACTGAAGCTTTCTTT.

The rearrangement links TRBV19 to TRBJ1-2; possibly TRBD1 for D (5 bases). The V gene lost 3 bases and the J gene lost 1 base, with 15 bases spanning the gap. This CDR3 spans 16 amino acids. CDR1 and CDR2 from the germline V gene are LNHDA and SQIVND (reference sequence). CDR3 protein: CASSMGSQGGNYGYTF. The CDR3 DNA reads as TGTGCCAGTAGTATGGGATCCCAGGGCGGTAACTATGGCTACACCTTC.

This clone was recorded a few times. J is TRBJ1-1 and V is TRBV4-1, with D possibly matching TRBD1 (6 bases). Germline V gene sequence: CDR1 MGHRA, CDR2 YSYEKL. V was shortened by 1 base and J by 8 bases, with 23 bases between the two germline ends. The CDR3 is 17 amino acids. As DNA, the CDR3 is TGCGCCAGCAGCCAAGTGCTTGCGGGGGCCGGCCGTTCCGAAGCTTTCTTT. It encodes CASSQVLAGAGRSEAFF.

The chain is built from TRBV5-1 and TRBJ2-5, with 12 bases identical to TRBD1. J was trimmed by 5 bases and V by 0 bases; bases with no gene match: 5. The CDR3 has 16 amino acids. Germline CDR1 SGHRS, CDR2 YFSETQ. As DNA, the CDR3 is TGCGCCAGCAGCTTGGCTGGGGACAGGGGGCGGGAGACCCAGTACTTC. The encoded protein is CASSLAGDRGRETQYF.

This clone has just one count. This sequence joins TRBV5-8 and TRBJ1-2, with D maybe TRBD1 (6 bases). The germline CDR1 and CDR2 sequences are SGHTS and YDEGEE. This CDR3 contains 13 residues. Trimming took off 4 bases at V and 2 bases at J, with 9 bases between the two ends. The CDR3 bases are TGTGCCAGCAGCCTGCAGGGGAACTATGGCTACACCTTC. It translates to CASSLQGNYGYTF. Drawing the rest from reference TRBV5-8 and TRBJ1-2, the complete variable domain is EAGVTQSPTHLIKTRGQQATLRCSPISGHTSVYWYQQALGLGLQFLLWYDEGEERNRGNFPPRFSGRQFPNYSSELNVNALELEDSALYLCASSLQGNYGYTFGSGTRLTVV.

V usage is TRBV6-1 and J usage is TRBJ1-6; no definite D call. V lost 2 bases and J 0 bases, leaving 11 bases between the germline ends. The CDR3 runs to 17 residues. Germline CDR1 is MNHNS and CDR2 is SASEGT. CDR3 loop: CASSELDGSSYNSPLHF. In nucleotides, the CDR3 is TGTGCCAGCAGTGAACTTGATGGGAGCTCCTATAATTCACCCCTCCACTTT.

This clone was recorded many times. The chain employs TRBV6-5 and TRBJ1-2; tentative D call: TRBD1 (5 bases). CDR3 length: 15 residues. Trimming left V 6 bases short and J 0 bases short, with 14 bases between. Germline CDR1 and CDR2: MNHEY and SVGAGI. The CDR3 DNA is TGTGCCAGCAGACCTGACAGAGCAGCTAACTATGGCTACACCTTC. Protein sequence: CASRPDRAANYGYTF.

The sample holds a few counts of this clone. This chain joins TRBV3-1 (or the pseudogene TRBV3-2) and TRBJ1-2, with D possibly matching TRBD1 (6 bases). CDR3 length: 14 amino acids. Trimming pared 1 base from V and 4 bases from J, leaving 10 bases between. The germline V gene encodes CDR1 LGHDT and CDR2 YNNKEL (reference sequence). The CDR3: CASSQGTVLYGYTF. The CDR3 coding sequence is TGTGCCAGCAGCCAAGGGACAGTCCTCTATGGCTACACCTTC.

The V gene is TRBV9, the J gene TRBJ2-7, with a weak D call TRBD1 (6 bases). The end of the DNA aligns better with TRBJ2-5, so the J call may be wrong. The CDR3 covers 15 residues. Per the germline V gene, CDR1 is SGDLS and CDR2 is YYNGEE. CDR3 bases: TGTGCCAGCAGCGAAAGCGCGAGGGGGCAAGAGACCCAGTACTTC. Translating gives CASSESARGQETQYF.

This clone was recorded once. The chain joins TRBV20-1 to TRBJ1-2; D is perhaps TRBD1 (5 bases). The V end lost 6 bases, the J end lost 6 bases, and 11 bases lay between the germline ends. The CDR3 extends over 11 amino acids. Germline-derived CDR1 and CDR2 are DFQATT and SNEGSKA (reference sequence). CDR3 sequence (DNA): TGCAGTGCCCGGGGGGGTGATGGCTACACCTTC. Amino acid sequence: CSARGGDGYTF.

The V gene is TRBV11-2, the J gene TRBJ2-2; D is possibly TRBD2 (5 bases). There are 15 residues in the CDR3. V lost 5 bases and J lost 1, with 11 bases in between. The germline CDR1 and CDR2 sequences are SGHAT and FQNNGV. CDR3 sequence: CASSPHGGNTGELFF. The CDR3 nucleotides read TGTGCCAGCAGCCCCCACGGAGGGAACACCGGGGAGCTGTTTTTT.

The rearrangement joins TRBV5-1 to TRBJ2-7; 7 nucleotides match TRBD1. Germline V gene sequence: CDR1 SGHRS, CDR2 YFSETQ. CDR3 length: 15 amino acids. Germline trimming cut 0 bases from V and 5 bases from J; bases unmatched to any gene: 8. The CDR3 loop reads CASSLAGTAAHEQYF. CDR3 DNA: TGCGCCAGCAGCTTGGCCGGGACAGCCGCACACGAGCAGTACTTC.

As for this clone: Additional DNA sequences in this sample encode the identical CDR3. The rearrangement uses TRBV18 and TRBJ1-2, with 9 bases aligning to TRBD1. Germline V lookup: CDR1 KGHSH, CDR2 LQKENI. The trim removed 1 base at V and 3 bases at J, leaving 3 bases unmatched. CDR3 size: 15 residues. The CDR3 region has the DNA TGTGCCAGCTCACCACTCGACAGGGGGGACTATGGCTACACCTTC. This translates into CASSPLDRGDYGYTF.

This clone was detected a few times. The chain combines TRBV19 with TRBJ1-5; D gene uncertain. The CDR3 length is 13 residues. Trimming took off 3 bases at V and 7 bases at J, with 10 bases between the two ends. The germline V gene has CDR1 LNHDA and CDR2 SQIVND (reference sequence). The CDR3 sequence is CASSMPTRQPQHF. The CDR3 region has the DNA TGTGCCAGTAGTATGCCAACGAGGCAGCCCCAGCATTTT.

V gene TRBV6-1 combines with J gene TRBJ2-7, with D maybe TRBD1 (5 bases). Per germline, CDR1 MNHNS and CDR2 SASEGT. The CDR3 contains 16 residues. V lost 0 bases to trimming and J lost 3 bases, with 15 bases between them. CDR3 loop: CASSEAVPGQGYEQYF. The CDR3 DNA reads TGTGCCAGCAGTGAAGCAGTTCCCGGTCAGGGCTACGAGCAGTACTTC.